A selection of T cell receptor beta chains follows, all from one sample in a study of T cell responses to AZD1222 COVID-19 vaccine. Generated by immunoSEQ multiplex PCR, the TCRdb table keeps only in-frame clones and is missing some. The top ten hold 0.9% to 1.1% of the sample, which has about 220,000 clones, approximately 94% seen once. The input for sequencing was peripheral blood, taken on day 0 of MenACWY control vaccination. The receptors were gathered from an adult in good health. Both conserved end residues are part of each CDR3. A D gene is named only where the DNA matches it firmly. Where a row states a size, it is once, few, many or the class of an expanded clone; other rows omit it.

clone_size: once
v_call: TRBV15
d_call: TRBD1
j_call: TRBJ1-4
cdr3_nt: TGTGCCACCAACACCCAGCCCGGGACAGTGGGTGAAAAACTGTTTTTT
cdr3_aa: CATNTQPGTVGEKLFF

clone_size: NA
v_call: TRBV19
d_call: NA
j_call: TRBJ1-3
cdr3_nt: TGTGCCAGTAACCGAAACTCACTTCGCGCTGGAAACACCATATATTTT
cdr3_aa: CASNRNSLRAGNTIYF

clone_size: NA
v_call: TRBV30
d_call: NA
j_call: TRBJ1-6
cdr3_nt: TGTGCCTGGAGTAGAACGGGACGGACCAATTCACCCCTCCACTTT
cdr3_aa: CAWSRTGRTNSPLHF

clone_size: NA
v_call: TRBV7-9
d_call: NA
j_call: TRBJ1-4
cdr3_nt: TGTGCCAGTGGAAATCAGAATGAAAAACTGTTTTTT
cdr3_aa: CASGNQNEKLFF

clone_size: NA
v_call: TRBV7-8
d_call: NA
j_call: TRBJ2-3
cdr3_nt: TGTGCCAGCAGCTTGGAGGGAGGTGGCACAGATACGCAGTATTTT
cdr3_aa: CASSLEGGGTDTQYF

clone_size: NA
v_call: TRBV3-1/TRBV3-2
d_call: TRBD1
j_call: TRBJ1-2
cdr3_nt: TGTGCCAGCAGCCCCGGACAGGAGGATGGCTACACCTTC
cdr3_aa: CASSPGQEDGYTF

clone_size: NA
v_call: TRBV21-1
d_call: NA
j_call: TRBJ1-2
cdr3_nt: TGTGCCAGCAGCAAAAGGGATGAACAGGGGACACCCTTAAGCTATGGCTACACCTTC
cdr3_aa: CASSKRDEQGTPLSYGYTF

clone_size: NA
v_call: TRBV12-3/TRBV12-4
d_call: NA
j_call: TRBJ1-2
cdr3_nt: TGTGCCAGCAGACAGGGTAACTATGGCTACACCTTC
cdr3_aa: CASRQGNYGYTF

clone_size: NA
v_call: TRBV7-2
d_call: NA
j_call: TRBJ1-5
cdr3_nt: TGTGCCAGCAGGCCCGGGGGGGCGAGCAATCAGCCCCAGCATTTT
cdr3_aa: CASRPGGASNQPQHF

clone_size: once
v_call: TRBV10-3
d_call: TRBD1
j_call: TRBJ2-7
cdr3_nt: TGTGCCATCAGTGGGTCGGGACAGTCCTACGAGCAGTACTTC
cdr3_aa: CAISGSGQSYEQYF

clone_size: once
v_call: TRBV29-1
d_call: TRBD1
j_call: TRBJ1-2
cdr3_nt: TGCAGCGTTGACCCGACAGGGAACTATGGCTACACCTTC
cdr3_aa: CSVDPTGNYGYTF

clone_size: NA
v_call: TRBV30
d_call: NA
j_call: TRBJ1-3
cdr3_nt: TGTGCCTGGAGACGTGGACTCTATGGAAACACCATATATTTT
cdr3_aa: CAWRRGLYGNTIYF

clone_size: NA
v_call: TRBV3-1/TRBV3-2
d_call: TRBD2
j_call: TRBJ2-4
cdr3_nt: TGTGCCAGCAGCCAAGATCTAAGCGGGGGGAACATTCAGTACTTC
cdr3_aa: CASSQDLSGGNIQYF

clone_size: NA
v_call: TRBV5-1
d_call: NA
j_call: TRBJ1-1
cdr3_nt: TGCGCCAGCAGCTTGTTTTTTCGGTCAGGGGCTAAATCTGAAGCTTTCTTT
cdr3_aa: CASSLFFRSGAKSEAFF

clone_size: NA
v_call: TRBV19
d_call: NA
j_call: TRBJ1-1
cdr3_nt: TGTGCCAGTAGTATCTACGGACAAACGAGTACTGAAGCTTTCTTT
cdr3_aa: CASSIYGQTSTEAFF

clone_size: few
v_call: TRBV15
d_call: NA
j_call: TRBJ1-3
cdr3_nt: TGTGCCACCAGCAGAGATCCGGCAGATGGAAACACCATATATTTT
cdr3_aa: CATSRDPADGNTIYF

clone_size: few
v_call: TRBV27
d_call: TRBD1
j_call: TRBJ1-2
cdr3_nt: TGTGCCAGCAGTCCCGGACAGGGTGGCTACACCTTC
cdr3_aa: CASSPGQGGYTF

clone_size: NA
v_call: TRBV24-1
d_call: TRBD2
j_call: TRBJ2-1
cdr3_nt: TGTGCCACCAGTGAGAGCGGGGGGGATGGGGAGCAGTTCTTC
cdr3_aa: CATSESGGDGEQFF

clone_size: NA
v_call: TRBV6-5
d_call: NA
j_call: TRBJ2-4
cdr3_nt: TGTGCCAGCGGTAGGCAAAACATTCAGTACTTC
cdr3_aa: CASGRQNIQYF

clone_size: few
v_call: TRBV10-2
d_call: NA
j_call: TRBJ1-2
cdr3_nt: TGCGCCAGCAGTGCAGGGCAGGGCTTGAGAGTCTATGGCTACACCTTC
cdr3_aa: CASSAGQGLRVYGYTF

clone_size: NA
v_call: TRBV13
d_call: NA
j_call: TRBJ1-6
cdr3_nt: TGTGCCAGCAGCAACATACAGGGAAGCGGTAATTCACCCCTCCACTTT
cdr3_aa: CASSNIQGSGNSPLHF

clone_size: NA
v_call: TRBV19
d_call: NA
j_call: TRBJ1-6
cdr3_nt: TGTGCCAGTAGTATTTCAGGGAGAAATTCACCCCTCCACTTT
cdr3_aa: CASSISGRNSPLHF

clone_size: NA
v_call: TRBV5-8
d_call: NA
j_call: TRBJ1-3
cdr3_nt: TGTGCCAGCAGCTTCACAGGGAGTGGAAACACCATATATTTT
cdr3_aa: CASSFTGSGNTIYF

clone_size: NA
v_call: TRBV18
d_call: NA
j_call: TRBJ2-1
cdr3_nt: TGTGCCAGCTCATCCGACAGAGCCTACAATGAGCAGTTCTTC
cdr3_aa: CASSSDRAYNEQFF

clone_size: NA
v_call: TRBV11-2
d_call: TRBD1
j_call: TRBJ1-5
cdr3_nt: TGTGCCAGCAGCTTAGATCCGGGGACAGGGGTCGGGCCCCAGCATTTT
cdr3_aa: CASSLDPGTGVGPQHF

clone_size: NA
v_call: TRBV7-6
d_call: TRBD1
j_call: TRBJ2-1
cdr3_nt: TGTGCCAGCAGTCCCGGGACAGGGGGCCCCAGGGAGCAGTTCTTC
cdr3_aa: CASSPGTGGPREQFF

clone_size: NA
v_call: TRBV30
d_call: NA
j_call: TRBJ1-3
cdr3_nt: TGTGCCTGGACTGGGGGGGCTGCCAATGGAAACACCATATATTTT
cdr3_aa: CAWTGGAANGNTIYF